This T cell receptor beta chain came from a study of CD8 T cells in ankylosing spondylitis. This CDR3 region has 15 residues. In germline, CDR1 is LGHDT, CDR2 YNNKEL (reference sequence). Deletions cut 0 bases from V and 9 bases from J, with 14 bases between. TCRdb re-derived calls from the 5' RACE reads in MiXCR, one entry per CDR3 protein. The sample lists under 200,000 distinct CDR3 sequences; around a tenth were seen once. This clonotype was seen ten or more times. The chain links TRBV3-1 to TRBJ2-2; D is undetermined. The material sequenced was blood, either unsorted or a sorted T cell fraction (not recorded which). This receptor was taken from a male donor with ankylosing spondylitis or in good health (not recorded which). CDR3 nucleotide sequence: TGTGCCAGCAGCCAAGATCTTGGTTCCTCCTGGGAGCTGTTTTTT. This translates into CASSQDLGSSWELFF. Full variable domain (remainder filled in from reference TRBV3-1 and TRBJ2-2): DTAVSQTPKYLVTQMGNDKSIKCEQNLGHDTMYWYKQDSKKFLKIMFSYNNKELIINETVPNRFSPKSPDKAHLNLHINSLELGDSAVYFCASSQDLGSSWELFFGEGSRLTVL.